Shown below are 9 T cell receptor beta chains from a single sample sequenced in a study of shared clonotypes between healthy human individuals. TCRdb keeps only in-frame clones here, not all; method: immunoSEQ multiplex PCR. The sample lists over 2,000,000 clones; 90% to 95% were seen once. In the naive CD8 group, cells lacked CD45RO and were positively selected for CCR7, so terminally differentiated effector memory CD45RA+ cells were left out. Sequencing used naive CD8+ T cells from PBMCs. The receptors derive from a man aged 18 to 29 in good health. Some clones in this sample may be carry-over from other donors' samples.

The V and J genes are TRBV27 and TRBJ1-2, with 9 nucleotides matching TRBD1. CDR1 is MNHEY, CDR2 SMNVEV, per germline (reference sequence). This CDR3 contains 15 residues. V was clipped by 4 bases and J by 5 bases; unmatched bases: 8. Here the CDR3 reads CASSSPGQGKYGYTF. For the CDR3, the DNA is TGTGCCAGCAGTTCGCCGGGACAGGGAAAATATGGCTACACCTTC.

This sequence joins TRBV27 and TRBJ2-2, with 14 bases identical to TRBD2. V was clipped by 8 bases and J by 6 bases; unmatched bases: 5. The CDR3 loop spans 15 amino acids. Germline V gene sequence: CDR1 MNHEY, CDR2 SMNVEV (reference sequence). CDR3 DNA sequence: TGTGCCAGCGGCAGACTAGCGGGAGGGCCCGGGGAGCTGTTTTTT. Its protein is CASGRLAGGPGELFF.

The chain is built from TRBV5-6 and TRBJ2-7; D is possibly TRBD2 (5 bases). Germline loops: CDR1 SGHDT, CDR2 YYEEEE. Trimming took 4 bases from V and 3 from J, leaving 8 bases between them. This CDR3 contains 12 residues. The CDR3 DNA is TGTGCCAGCAGCCCCCGGGGCTACGAGCAGTACTTC. This sequence encodes CASSPRGYEQYF. The full variable domain, in which reference TRBV5-6 and TRBJ2-7 provide the parts outside the CDR3, is DAGVTQSPTHLIKTRGQQVTLRCSPKSGHDTVSWYQQALGQGPQFIFQYYEEEERQRGNFPDRFSGHQFPNYSSELNVNALLLGDSALYLCASSPRGYEQYFGPGTRLTVT.

A word on this clone: A read error may account for a junction end that differs from germline. The V call is TRBV7-6, the J call TRBJ2-5; a possible D gene is TRBD1 (6 bases). Germline V gene data show CDR1 as SGHVS and CDR2 as FNYEAQ. This CDR3 is 11 amino acids long. CDR3 protein: CASSFGQLLDF. CDR3 coding DNA: TGTGCCAGCAGCTTCGGACAGTTGTTGGACTTC.

This chain uses TRBV19 with TRBJ2-5, with TRBD1 matching 7 bases. The germline V gene has CDR1 LNHDA and CDR2 SQIVND (reference sequence). Unmatched junction bases numbered 6, after V lost 6 bases and J lost 2 bases. The CDR3 consists of 14 residues. In DNA, the CDR3 is TGTGCCAGTAGGATTGACAGGGCACAAGAGACCCAGTACTTC. Translated, it gives CASRIDRAQETQYF.

This rearrangement joins TRBV9 to TRBJ2-1, with D possibly TRBD2 on 6 matching bases. The germline V gene has CDR1 SGDLS and CDR2 YYNGEE. The CDR3 extends over 16 amino acids. Trimming took 1 base from V and 0 from J, leaving 11 bases between them. The CDR3 sequence: CASSVFGGSSYNEQFF. The CDR3 region has the DNA TGTGCCAGCAGCGTATTCGGGGGAAGCTCCTACAATGAGCAGTTCTTC. Based on the CDR3 plus reference TRBV9 and TRBJ2-1, the full variable domain is DSGVTQTPKHLITATGQRVTLRCSPRSGDLSVYWYQQSLDQGLQFLIQYYNGEERAKGNILERFSAQQFPDLHSELNLSSLELGDSALYFCASSVFGGSSYNEQFFGPGTRLTVL.

The V and J genes are TRBV27 and TRBJ1-2, with a tentative D call TRBD1 (5 bases). CDR3 length: 14 amino acids. V was pared by 2 bases and J by 4 bases, with 11 bases between. CDR1 and CDR2 from the germline V gene are MNHEY and SMNVEV (reference sequence). The CDR3 is CASSLHRGGYGYTF. As DNA, the CDR3 is TGTGCCAGCAGTTTACATAGGGGCGGCTATGGCTACACCTTC.

The CDR3 loop is CASSKEGLAPRNIQYF. The CDR3 DNA reads as TGTGCCAGCAGCAAAGAAGGATTAGCACCACGAAACATTCAGTACTTC. J is TRBJ2-4 and V is TRBV21-1; the DNA was not used to check the table's D call, TRBD2. TRBV21-1 has pseudogene status. CDR3 length equals 16 residues.

J is TRBJ1-1 and V is TRBV28; D not certain. V was pared by 2 bases and J by 1 base, with 11 bases between. Germline-derived CDR1 and CDR2 are MDHEN and SYDVKM. The CDR3 sequence is 15 residues long. The CDR3 sequence: CASSLESEGNTEAFF. The CDR3 DNA follows: TGTGCCAGCAGTTTAGAATCGGAAGGGAACACTGAAGCTTTCTTT.